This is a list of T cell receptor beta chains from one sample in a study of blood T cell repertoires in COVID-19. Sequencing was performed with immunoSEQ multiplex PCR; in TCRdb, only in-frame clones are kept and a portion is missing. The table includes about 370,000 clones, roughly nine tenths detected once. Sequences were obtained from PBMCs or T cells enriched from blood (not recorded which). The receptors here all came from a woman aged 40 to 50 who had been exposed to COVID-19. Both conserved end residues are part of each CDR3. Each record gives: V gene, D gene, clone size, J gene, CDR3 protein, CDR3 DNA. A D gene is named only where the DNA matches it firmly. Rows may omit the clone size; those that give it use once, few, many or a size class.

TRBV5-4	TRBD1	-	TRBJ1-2	CASSPGTGDPNYGYTF	TGTGCCAGCAGCCCCGGGACAGGAGATCCTAACTATGGCTACACCTTC
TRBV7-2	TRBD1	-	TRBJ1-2	CASSPGDRGFLGYTF	TGTGCCAGCAGCCCAGGGGACAGGGGTTTTCTTGGCTACACCTTC
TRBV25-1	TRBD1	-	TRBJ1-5	CASSPLDRARDQPQHF	TGTGCCAGCAGTCCCCTAGACAGGGCGAGGGATCAGCCCCAGCATTTT
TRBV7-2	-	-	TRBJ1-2	CASSPPGGFYGYTF	TGTGCCAGCAGCCCGCCCGGGGGGTTCTATGGCTACACCTTC
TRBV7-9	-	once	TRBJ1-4	CASRTDRTNEKLFF	TGTGCCAGCAGGACGGACAGAACTAATGAAAAACTGTTTTTT
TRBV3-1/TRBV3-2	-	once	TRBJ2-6	CASSRATGANVLTF	TGTGCCAGCAGCCGAGCAACTGGGGCCAACGTCCTGACTTTC
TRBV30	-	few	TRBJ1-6	CAWADHLGAVGPLHF	TGTGCCTGGGCCGATCATCTGGGGGCTGTTGGACCCCTCCACTTT
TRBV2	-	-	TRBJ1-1	CASTGDTNTEAFF	TGTGCCAGCACAGGGGATACGAACACTGAAGCTTTCTTT
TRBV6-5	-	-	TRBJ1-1	CASSYNAGLNTEAFF	TGTGCCAGCAGTTACAATGCAGGCCTGAACACTGAAGCTTTCTTT
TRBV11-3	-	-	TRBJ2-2	CASRGAGVSTGELFF	TGTGCCAGCAGGGGGGCCGGGGTCTCCACCGGGGAGCTGTTTTTT
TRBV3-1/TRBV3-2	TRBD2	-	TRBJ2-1	CASTGSGRGLIEQFF	TGTGCCAGCACGGGGAGCGGGAGGGGCCTAATTGAGCAGTTCTTC
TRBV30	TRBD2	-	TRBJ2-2	CAWGGLAGGRGTGELFF	TGTGCCTGGGGGGGACTAGCGGGAGGCCGGGGTACCGGGGAGCTGTTTTTT
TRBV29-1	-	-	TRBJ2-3	CSVAFLATSTDTQYF	TGCAGCGTTGCTTTCCTAGCGACTAGCACAGATACGCAGTATTTT
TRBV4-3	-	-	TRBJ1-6	CASSPTGVDYNSPLHF	TGCGCCAGCAGCCCGACGGGAGTTGACTATAATTCACCCCTCCACTTT
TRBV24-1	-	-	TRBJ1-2	CATRAPGPEGYGYTF	TGTGCCACCAGGGCTCCGGGTCCGGAGGGCTATGGCTACACCTTC
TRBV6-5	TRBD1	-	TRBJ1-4	CASSRAGGPNEKLFF	TGTGCCAGCAGTCGGGCAGGGGGCCCTAATGAAAAACTGTTTTTT
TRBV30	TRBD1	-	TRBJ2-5	CAWSGGQGGQETQYF	TGTGCCTGGAGTGGGGGACAGGGTGGCCAAGAGACCCAGTACTTC
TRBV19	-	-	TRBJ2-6	CASSGMKGAGANVLTF	TGTGCCAGTAGTGGGATGAAGGGGGCTGGGGCCAACGTCCTGACTTTC
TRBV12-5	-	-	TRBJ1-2	CASGLEGTYGYTF	TGTGCTAGTGGTTTGGAAGGGACATATGGCTACACCTTC
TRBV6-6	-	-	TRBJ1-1	CASSSPGVEAFF	TGTGCCAGCAGCTCCCCAGGGGTGGAAGCTTTCTTT
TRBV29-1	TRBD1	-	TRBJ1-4	CSVADRAYQKLFF	TGCAGCGTTGCGGACAGGGCATATCAAAAACTGTTTTTT
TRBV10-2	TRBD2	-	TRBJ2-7	CASRGRLAGTYEQYF	TGCGCCAGCAGGGGGCGGCTAGCGGGTACCTACGAGCAGTACTTC
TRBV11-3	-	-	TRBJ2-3	CASSRGGDTDTQYF	TGTGCCAGCAGTAGGGGGGGGGACACAGATACGCAGTATTTT
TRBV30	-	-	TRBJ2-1	CAWSVRRLGYNEQFF	TGTGCCTGGAGTGTACGGAGGCTGGGCTACAATGAGCAGTTCTTC
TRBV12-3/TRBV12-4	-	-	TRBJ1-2	CASKAGGPGYTF	TGTGCCAGCAAAGCCGGGGGTCCTGGCTACACCTTC
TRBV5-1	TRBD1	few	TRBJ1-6	CASSLDGGQGPSPLHF	TGCGCCAGCAGCTTGGATGGGGGACAGGGCCCTTCACCCCTCCACTTT
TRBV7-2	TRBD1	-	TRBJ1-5	CASSPRQGQKPQHF	TGTGCCAGCAGCCCAAGACAGGGGCAAAAACCCCAGCATTTT
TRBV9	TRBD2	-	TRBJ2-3	CASSVGTSGYTDTQYF	TGTGCCAGCAGCGTAGGGACTAGCGGATACACAGATACGCAGTATTTT
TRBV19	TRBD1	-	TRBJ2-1	CASSIGTGSFNEQFF	TGTGCCAGTAGTATAGGGACAGGGTCATTCAATGAGCAGTTCTTC
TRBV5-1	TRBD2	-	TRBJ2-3	CASSGGTGLARDTQYF	TGCGCCAGCAGCGGGGGCACTGGACTAGCGAGAGATACGCAGTATTTT
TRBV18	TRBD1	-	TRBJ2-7	CASSLRTGVGYEQYF	TGTGCCAGCTCACTTCGGACAGGGGTGGGGTACGAGCAGTACTTC
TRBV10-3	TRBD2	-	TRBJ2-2	CAISDPVSGIWGTGELFF	TGTGCCATCAGTGACCCGGTTAGCGGGATATGGGGGACCGGGGAGCTGTTTTTT
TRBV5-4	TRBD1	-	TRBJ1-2	CASSGRDRGRDYGYTF	TGTGCCAGCAGCGGACGGGACAGGGGGCGGGACTATGGCTACACCTTC
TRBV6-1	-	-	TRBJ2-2	CASSEAWGGTGELFF	TGTGCCAGCAGTGAAGCTTGGGGCGGCACCGGGGAGCTGTTTTTT
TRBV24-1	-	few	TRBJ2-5	CATSEPSVQETQYF	TGTGCCACCAGTGAGCCCTCAGTACAAGAGACCCAGTACTTC
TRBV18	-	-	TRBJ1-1	CASSQGSAGVNTEAFF	TGTGCCAGCTCACAGGGGTCCGCAGGGGTGAACACTGAAGCTTTCTTT
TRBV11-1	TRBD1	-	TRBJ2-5	CASSSSYRGLVETQYF	TGTGCCAGCAGCTCCTCCTACAGGGGGTTAGTTGAGACCCAGTACTTC
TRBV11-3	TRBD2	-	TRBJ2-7	CASSLALAGASYEQYF	TGTGCCAGCAGCTTAGCCCTAGCGGGAGCCTCCTACGAGCAGTACTTC
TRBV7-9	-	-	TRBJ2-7	CASSSRVGEQYF	TGTGCCAGCAGCTCCAGGGTCGGCGAGCAGTACTTC
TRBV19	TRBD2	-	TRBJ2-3	CASSRGGGDTQYF	TGTGCCAGTAGTCGGGGGGGCGGGGATACGCAGTATTTT